Each of the 23 T cell receptor beta chains below was sequenced from the same sample in a study of vaccination effects on CD4 cells after COVID-19. TCRdb's copy holds only in-frame clones and misses some; the assay was immunoSEQ multiplex PCR. This sample carries more than 30,000 clones, about 70% of them seen once, and the ten largest clones take roughly 3.8%. Their antigens remain unidentified. Scientists isolated CD4+ T cells after an approximately 10-day culture period ended. The input for sequencing was CD4+ T cells from PBMCs cultured without peptide, taken before COVID-19 vaccination. The source is a human donor who received a COVID-19 vaccine.

A few counts support this clone. The chain is built from TRBV5-5 and TRBJ2-7, with D perhaps matching TRBD2 (5 bases). The V gene lost 6 bases and the J gene lost 3 bases, with 19 bases spanning the gap. CDR3 length: 15 residues. CDR1 and CDR2 (germline): SGHKS, YYEKEE (reference sequence). CDR3 sequence (DNA): TGTGCCAGCACCCGAGGGAGCGTGGATAACTACGAGCAGTACTTC. Translation gives CASTRGSVDNYEQYF.

The chain uses TRBV24-1 and TRBJ2-2; 7 positions agree with TRBD2. J was trimmed by 2 bases and V by 9 bases; bases with no gene match: 11. The CDR3 covers 16 residues. Germline CDR1 reads KGHDR; CDR2 reads SFDVKD. CDR3 coding DNA: TGTGCCACCGCTGCCCCCGGGGGGAGAAACACCGGGGAGCTGTTTTTT. It is translated as CATAAPGGRNTGELFF.

This clone was seen more than once but under ten times. The J gene is TRBJ2-7, the V gene TRBV3-1 (or the pseudogene TRBV3-2); TRBD1 matches at 7 bases. Germline V CDR1 and CDR2: LGHDT, YNNKEL (reference sequence). This CDR3 contains 13 residues. The V segment lost 5 bases and the J segment 4 bases; nucleotides outside the gene matches: 5. The CDR3 bases are TGTGCCAGCAGCAGGGTACAGGGGTACGAGCAGTACTTC. This gives the protein CASSRVQGYEQYF.

CDR3 nucleotides: TGTGCCAGCAGTAAGACCGGGACAGGGAACAATGAGCAGTTCTTC. This sequence encodes CASSKTGTGNNEQFF. V usage is TRBV6-5 and J usage is TRBJ2-1; 9 nucleotides align to TRBD1. The CDR3 totals 15 residues. Germline V gives CDR1 MNHEY, CDR2 SVGAGI. Losses at the gene ends were 5 bases for V and 5 bases for J; bases not matched to a gene: 7.

The chain has TRBV6-2 or TRBV6-3 and TRBJ2-1; 9 bases align to TRBD2. This CDR3 is built from 17 residues. The V segment lost 2 bases and the J segment 6 bases; nucleotides outside the gene matches: 11. Germline CDR1 MNHEY, CDR2 SVGEGT. CDR3 amino acids: CASSYPLWREGVNEQFF. The CDR3 DNA is TGTGCCAGCAGTTACCCGCTATGGCGGGAGGGCGTCAATGAGCAGTTCTTC.

This chain connects TRBV4-2 to TRBJ2-7; 13 positions match TRBD2. V shed 3 bases, J shed 2 bases, and the junction held 7 bases outside the gene matches. CDR3 size: 17 residues. Germline loops: CDR1 LGHNA, CDR2 YNFKEQ. Written as DNA, the CDR3 is TGTGCCAGCAGCCAGTCGGGACTAGCGGGGCTAGCCTACGAGCAGTACTTC. Amino acid sequence: CASSQSGLAGLAYEQYF.

This clone was detected once. This sequence joins TRBV3-1 (or the pseudogene TRBV3-2) and TRBJ2-1; D remains ambiguous. The V gene's germline CDR1 is LGHDT and CDR2 YNNKEL (reference sequence). The CDR3 has 12 amino acids. V was trimmed by 8 bases and J by 4 bases, leaving 9 bases between them. CDR3 amino acids: CASLGFYNEQFF. CDR3 sequence (DNA): TGTGCCAGCCTGGGGTTTTACAATGAGCAGTTCTTC.

The chain uses TRBV3-1 (or the pseudogene TRBV3-2) and TRBJ2-2; tentative D call: TRBD2 (6 bases). The CDR3 is 17 residues long. In germline, CDR1 is LGHDT, CDR2 YNNKEL (reference sequence). V was shortened by 4 bases and J by 0 bases, with 15 bases between the two germline ends. As DNA, the CDR3 is TGTGCCAGCAGCCCGCTCGACGGGGGAGCGAACACCGGGGAGCTGTTTTTT. Protein: CASSPLDGGANTGELFF.

This clone showed up just a few times. The chain carries TRBV4-1 and TRBJ2-2; the D gene is possibly TRBD2 (6 bases). This CDR3 spans 15 amino acids. Germline V gives CDR1 MGHRA, CDR2 YSYEKL. Trimming removed 0 bases at V and 6 bases at J, with 11 bases between. The CDR3 loop is CASSQELAIPGELFF. The DNA for the CDR3 is TGCGCCAGCAGCCAAGAGCTAGCGATCCCCGGGGAGCTGTTTTTT.

The table lists this clone with a count of one. This rearrangement joins TRBV12-3 or TRBV12-4 to TRBJ2-5; possibly TRBD2 for D (5 bases). The CDR3 covers 13 residues. Deletions cut 0 bases from V and 5 bases from J, with 7 bases between. In DNA form, the CDR3 reads TGTGCCAGCAGTTTAGCGCCGGGGGAGACCCAGTACTTC. It codes for CASSLAPGETQYF.

V and J are TRBV19 and TRBJ2-1, with TRBD2 matching over 7 bases. J lost 4 bases, V lost 6 bases, and 3 bases had no gene match. This CDR3 contains 13 residues. The V gene's germline CDR1 is LNHDA and CDR2 SQIVND (reference sequence). In nucleotides, the CDR3 is TGTGCCAGTAGCGAGCGGGGTTACAATGAGCAGTTCTTC. Translated: CASSERGYNEQFF.

This rearrangement joins TRBV13 to TRBJ1-6; D is undetermined. V lost 2 bases, J lost 10 bases, and 18 bases lay in between. The germline V gene has CDR1 PRHDT and CDR2 FYEKMQ (reference sequence). CDR3 length: 16 amino acids. The CDR3 region has the DNA TGTGCCAGCAGCTTAAACGGTGGAACAGAGTACTCACCCCTCCACTTT. This encodes CASSLNGGTEYSPLHF.

This clone was observed once. The chain combines TRBV2 with TRBJ1-2; D unresolved. CDR3 size: 11 residues. Germline V gene lookup returns CDR1 SNHLY and CDR2 FYNNEI. V was shortened by 7 bases and J by 8 bases, with 11 bases between the two germline ends. The CDR3 here is CASNGGGGYTF. The CDR3 DNA reads as TGTGCCAGCAACGGTGGAGGCGGCTACACCTTC.

Here the CDR3 reads CASSQDERTPYEQYF. CDR3 nucleotides: TGCGCCAGCAGCCAAGATGAAAGGACCCCCTACGAGCAGTACTTC. The V call is TRBV4-1, the J call TRBJ2-7, with D unclear. The CDR3 has 15 amino acids. The V gene lost 0 bases and the J gene lost 2 bases, with 11 bases spanning the gap. Germline CDR1 is MGHRA and CDR2 is YSYEKL.

The count of this clone is one. This chain joins TRBV24-1 and TRBJ2-1; D call uncertain. The CDR3 totals 12 residues. CDR1 KGHDR and CDR2 SFDVKD come from the germline V gene. The V end lost 5 bases, the J end lost 8 bases, and 9 bases lay between the germline ends. CDR3 nucleotide sequence: TGTGCCACCAGTGGCAGCGTCGATGAGCAGTTCTTC. Amino acids: CATSGSVDEQFF.

The chain has TRBV6-5 and TRBJ2-5; D might be TRBD1 or TRBD2, each matching 5 bases. The V end lost 6 bases, the J end lost 7 bases, and 21 bases lay between the germline ends. The CDR3 is made up of 15 amino acids. Germline CDR1 and CDR2: MNHEY and SVGAGI. The CDR3 DNA reads as TGTGCCAGCAGACGCGCGGTCGGGGTCCAGGGGACCCAGTACTTC. Its protein product is CASRRAVGVQGTQYF.

The CDR3 DNA follows: TGCGCCAGCAAGATTCAACAGGGGTTCGGAAATTCACCCCTCCACTTT. Translated, it gives CASKIQQGFGNSPLHF. The rearrangement links TRBV4-1 to TRBJ1-6, with 7 bases that match TRBD1. The CDR3 length is 16 residues. V shed 7 bases and J 7 bases; nucleotides not matched to a gene: 13. Germline assignment: CDR1 MGHRA and CDR2 YSYEKL.

Sample share makes this clone medium-sized. The chain uses TRBV12-3 or TRBV12-4 and TRBJ1-1, with TRBD1 matching over 7 bases. J gave up 11 bases and V 3 bases, and 9 bases lay outside the gene matches. The CDR3 totals 13 residues. The CDR3 coding sequence is TGTGCCAGCAGTTTCCGACAGGGTCCTAGGGCTTTCTTT. It yields the protein CASSFRQGPRAFF.

This clone was counted a few times. The chain combines TRBV6-5 with TRBJ2-2; tentatively, D is TRBD1 (6 bases). This CDR3 is 13 amino acids long. CDR1 and CDR2 (germline): MNHEY, SVGAGI. V was pared by 5 bases and J by 6 bases, with 10 bases between. In nucleotides, the CDR3 is TGTGCCAGCAGTCTCGCAGGGGCCGGGGAGCTGTTTTTT. Residues: CASSLAGAGELFF.

Here the CDR3 DNA reads TGTGCCAGCAGTTACGGGGGAAGTCAGCCCCAGCATTTT. The encoded protein is CASSYGGSQPQHF. The J gene is TRBJ1-5, the V gene TRBV6-5, with a tentative D call TRBD1 (5 bases). Germline V gene sequence: CDR1 MNHEY, CDR2 SVGAGI. CDR3 length: 13 amino acids. V dropped 2 bases and J dropped 6 bases, with 8 bases sitting between them.

CDR3 DNA sequence: TGTGCCATCCGCCAGGGCACAGATACGCAGTATTTT. Encoded protein: CAIRQGTDTQYF. This sequence joins TRBV10-3 and TRBJ2-3; the D is unclear. Between the trimmed V and J ends, which lost 8 bases and 1 base, there was a span of 7 bases. The CDR3 is 12 residues long. CDR1 and CDR2 from the germline V gene are ENHRY and SYGVKD.

V is TRBV5-8 and J is TRBJ2-7; no clear D gene. Germline V gives CDR1 SGHTS, CDR2 YDEGEE. Trimming cost V 1 base and J 4 bases, with 15 bases left between them. This CDR3 is built from 15 residues. This CDR3 is CASSLWAVSLYEQYF. Written as DNA, the CDR3 is TGTGCCAGCAGCTTGTGGGCAGTTTCGCTTTACGAGCAGTACTTC.

The V and J genes are TRBV21-1 and TRBJ1-5; TRBD1 was called by the table and not checked on the DNA. TRBV21-1 is flagged as a pseudogene. This CDR3 has 17 residues. This chain's CDR3 is CASSIISGVTGNQPQHF. The CDR3 bases are TGTGCCAGCAGCATCATCTCAGGGGTAACGGGCAATCAGCCCCAGCATTTT.